The 25 T cell receptor beta chains listed next were all sequenced from one sample in a study of blood T cell repertoires in COVID-19. Produced via immunoSEQ multiplex PCR; TCRdb's table is partial and in-frame only. The sample has a few hundred thousand clones, about 90% seen once. Sequencing was carried out using peripheral blood. The receptors come from a man between 18 and 29 years old with active or convalescent COVID-19.

This clone was recorded a few times. J is TRBJ2-7 and V is TRBV10-1; maybe TRBD1 (7 bases). Trimming took 3 bases from V and 3 from J, leaving 12 bases between them. Germline lookup yields CDR1 WNHNN and CDR2 SYGVQD (reference sequence). There are 14 residues in the CDR3. CDR3: CASSDAGGIYEQYF. CDR3 DNA: TGCGCCAGCAGTGATGCAGGGGGGATCTACGAGCAGTACTTC.

The J gene is TRBJ1-5, the V gene TRBV19; no firm D call. Trimming took off 5 bases at V and 0 bases at J, with 14 bases between the two ends. The length of the CDR3 is 16 residues. Germline CDR1 and CDR2: LNHDA and SQIVND (reference sequence). The chain's CDR3 is CASSFSQTPSNQPQHF. The CDR3 bases are TGTGCCAGTAGTTTTTCCCAGACACCTAGCAATCAGCCCCAGCATTTT. Supplemented by reference TRBV19 and TRBJ1-5, the full variable domain reads DGGITQSPKYLFRKEGQNVTLSCEQNLNHDAMYWYRQDPGQGLRLIYYSQIVNDFQKGDIAEGYSVSREKKESFPLTVTSAQKNPTAFYLCASSFSQTPSNQPQHFGDGTRLSIL.

The table lists this clone with a few counts. The rearrangement uses TRBV18 and TRBJ2-7; 9 bases are a match to TRBD2. Germline V CDR1 and CDR2: KGHSH, LQKENI. This CDR3 is 15 amino acids long. The trim removed 2 bases at V and 5 bases at J, leaving 7 bases unmatched. CDR3 sequence reads: CASSPGLAGEDEQYF. In nucleotides, the CDR3 is TGTGCCAGCTCACCAGGGTTAGCGGGAGAAGACGAGCAGTACTTC.

The rearrangement joins TRBV15 to TRBJ2-4; 11 positions agree with TRBD2. With V trimmed by 6 bases and J by 3 bases, 10 bases remained unmatched. The CDR3 is 17 residues long. Germline lookup yields CDR1 LNHNV and CDR2 YYDKDF (reference sequence). Here the CDR3 reads CATRGLAGGKDKNIQYF. The CDR3 nucleotides read TGTGCCACCAGAGGACTAGCGGGTGGGAAGGACAAAAACATTCAGTACTTC.

This clone has a handful of counts. The chain couples TRBV15 to TRBJ1-3; D unclear. The CDR3 extends over 13 amino acids. The germline V gene has CDR1 LNHNV and CDR2 YYDKDF (reference sequence). V was shortened by 10 bases and J by 3 bases, with 13 bases between the two germline ends. CDR3: CAISTRNGNTIYF. The CDR3 nucleotides are TGTGCCATCAGTACCAGAAATGGAAACACCATATATTTT.

In regard to this clone: At the DNA level, this CDR3 is encoded by other sequences in the same sample as well. The chain links TRBV7-6 to TRBJ1-1; weak D call: TRBD1 (6 bases). The CDR3 consists of 12 residues. The V gene lost 4 bases and the J gene lost 6 bases, with 9 bases spanning the gap. The germline V gene has CDR1 SGHVS and CDR2 FNYEAQ. In DNA form, the CDR3 reads TGTGCCAGCAGCTCACAGGGTGCTGAAGCTTTCTTT. Residues: CASSSQGAEAFF.

The V call is TRBV7-9, the J call TRBJ2-7; possible D gene TRBD2, 5 bases. Deletions cut 2 bases from V and 3 bases from J, with 8 bases between. Germline CDR1 SEHNR, CDR2 FQNEAQ (reference sequence). The CDR3 loop spans 13 amino acids. The CDR3 sequence: CASSLTGNYEQYF. The CDR3 DNA follows: TGTGCCAGCAGCTTAACCGGGAACTACGAGCAGTACTTC.

This sequence joins TRBV28 and TRBJ1-2, with unresolved D. CDR3 size: 13 residues. CDR1 is MDHEN and CDR2 is SYDVKM in the germline V gene. CDR3 sequence (DNA): TGTGCGAGCGGGGTTGCGAGGGTCTATGGCTACACCTTC. Protein sequence: CASGVARVYGYTF.

This clone occurred a few times. Other DNA sequences in the same sample also yield this CDR3. The rearrangement links TRBV7-2 to TRBJ2-5, with D possibly matching TRBD1 (6 bases). The germline V and J ends were trimmed by 5 bases and 7 bases, with 17 bases remaining between them. Germline V CDR1 and CDR2: SGHTA, FQGNSA. This CDR3 is built from 14 residues. The CDR3 here is CASSTPGRGGTQYF. For the CDR3, the DNA is TGTGCCAGCAGCACACCCGGACGAGGGGGGACCCAGTACTTC.

This clone appeared a single time. This chain joins TRBV4-1 and TRBJ2-3; 7 positions match TRBD1. V shed 5 bases, J shed 2 bases, and the junction held 7 bases outside the gene matches. Germline assignment: CDR1 MGHRA and CDR2 YSYEKL. This CDR3 region has 15 residues. The CDR3 reads CASSVGTAFTDTQYF. The CDR3 DNA reads as TGCGCCAGCAGCGTCGGGACAGCCTTCACAGATACGCAGTATTTT.

The chain employs TRBV11-3 and TRBJ2-2; possibly TRBD1 for D (6 bases). The germline CDR1 and CDR2 sequences are SGHNT and YENEEA. V was cut by 0 bases and J by 5 bases, with 13 bases left in between. The CDR3 runs 16 residues. The CDR3 reads CASSLDTAGETGELFF. CDR3 bases: TGTGCCAGCAGCTTAGATACTGCAGGGGAGACCGGGGAGCTGTTTTTT. The full variable domain, in which reference TRBV11-3 and TRBJ2-2 provide the parts outside the CDR3, is EAGVVQSPRYKIIEKKQPVAFWCNPISGHNTLYWYLQNLGQGPELLIRYENEEAVDDSQLPKDRFSAERLKGVDSTLKIQPAELGDSAVYLCASSLDTAGETGELFFGEGSRLTVL.

V usage is TRBV18 and J usage is TRBJ2-1; TRBD1 is a possible D gene (6 bases). Germline V gene lookup returns CDR1 KGHSH and CDR2 LQKENI. V lost 5 bases and J lost 0, with 17 bases in between. The CDR3 spans 17 residues. Written as DNA, the CDR3 is TGTGCCAGCTCAGCGGACAGTTGGACCATCTCCTACAATGAGCAGTTCTTC. Translated: CASSADSWTISYNEQFF.

V gene TRBV5-5 combines with J gene TRBJ1-1, with D tentatively TRBD1 (6 bases). Trimming took off 3 bases at V and 4 bases at J, with 16 bases between the two ends. This CDR3 has 15 residues. The germline gives CDR1 SGHKS, CDR2 YYEKEE (reference sequence). CDR3 nucleotides: TGTGCCAGCAGCTCTATAACAGGGCTGGGCACTGAAGCTTTCTTT. This gives the protein CASSSITGLGTEAFF.

V is TRBV19 and J is TRBJ2-6; D is perhaps TRBD1 (6 bases). Trimming shortened V by 0 bases and J by 0 bases, and 6 bases separated the two germline ends. The germline CDR1 and CDR2 sequences are LNHDA and SQIVND (reference sequence). The CDR3 extends over 16 amino acids. The CDR3 spells CASSIEGGSGANVLTF. The CDR3 DNA reads as TGTGCCAGTAGTATAGAAGGGGGCTCTGGGGCCAACGTCCTGACTTTC.

The rearrangement links TRBV7-2 to TRBJ2-2, with TRBD2 identical over 8 bases. The CDR3 spans 17 residues. Per germline, CDR1 SGHTA and CDR2 FQGNSA. Trimming took 5 bases from V and 7 from J; bases not matched to a gene: 15. CDR3 sequence: CASSRVGGGGPGGELFF. The CDR3 DNA follows: TGTGCCAGCAGCAGAGTAGGAGGCGGGGGGCCAGGCGGGGAGCTGTTTTTT.

The V call is TRBV5-1, the J call TRBJ2-2; TRBD2 aligns across 8 bases. J was trimmed by 4 bases and V by 3 bases; bases with no gene match: 11. CDR1 is SGHRS and CDR2 is YFSETQ in the germline V gene. The CDR3 contains 17 residues. In nucleotides, the CDR3 is TGCGCCAGCAGCTCCCGGGCGAGCGGGAGAGGCACCGGGGAGCTGTTTTTT. It encodes CASSSRASGRGTGELFF.

J is TRBJ2-1 and V is TRBV4-1; TRBD1 is a possible D gene (5 bases). The germline V and J ends were trimmed by 0 bases and 7 bases, with 10 bases remaining between them. Germline lookup yields CDR1 MGHRA and CDR2 YSYEKL. CDR3 length equals 14 residues. This CDR3 reads CASSQETPGNEQFF. The CDR3 DNA is TGCGCCAGCAGCCAAGAAACCCCAGGGAATGAGCAGTTCTTC.

The chain recombines TRBV12-3 or TRBV12-4 with TRBJ1-2; D is uncertain. The CDR3 has 13 amino acids. Trimming cost V 6 bases and J 0 bases, with 8 bases left between them. CDR3 bases: TGTGCCAGCAGGCCTACTTCTAACTATGGCTACACCTTC. The encoded protein is CASRPTSNYGYTF.

The rearrangement uses TRBV7-9 and TRBJ2-7, with 7 bases identical to TRBD1. Germline V lookup: CDR1 SEHNR, CDR2 FQNEAQ (reference sequence). This CDR3 is built from 14 residues. V shed 6 bases, J shed 5 bases, and the junction held 10 bases outside the gene matches. CDR3 nucleotide sequence: TGTGCCAGCAGTAAGACAGGGTCCGAGAACGAGCAGTACTTC. Amino acids: CASSKTGSENEQYF. The full variable domain, completed using reference TRBV7-9 and TRBJ2-7, is DTGVSQNPRHKITKRGQNVTFRCDPISEHNRLYWYRQTLGQGPEFLTYFQNEAQLEKSRLLSDRFSAERPKGSFSTLEIQRTEQGDSAMYLCASSKTGSENEQYFGPGTRLTVT.

The V gene is TRBV7-6, the J gene TRBJ1-5, with D possibly TRBD1 on 6 matching bases. V was pared by 1 base and J by 4 bases, with 8 bases between. The CDR3 loop spans 14 amino acids. Germline V gives CDR1 SGHVS, CDR2 FNYEAQ. The CDR3 sequence: CASSLGTENQPQHF. CDR3 nucleotides: TGTGCCAGCAGCTTAGGGACAGAGAATCAGCCCCAGCATTTT.

The chain couples TRBV28 to TRBJ1-2, with D hard to call. The CDR3 loop spans 13 amino acids. Germline V gene sequence: CDR1 MDHEN, CDR2 SYDVKM. V lost 5 bases to trimming and J lost 4 bases, with 11 bases between them. CDR3 protein: CASSPIAGYGYTF. Written as DNA, the CDR3 is TGTGCCAGCAGTCCCATCGCCGGCTATGGCTACACCTTC.

The chain carries TRBV6-2 or TRBV6-3 and TRBJ1-3; D is unclear. Germline V CDR1 and CDR2: MNHEY, SVGEGT. The CDR3 runs 13 residues. Trimming cost V 6 bases and J 0 bases, with 6 bases left between them. CDR3 amino acids: CASSINSGNTIYF. The DNA for the CDR3 is TGTGCCAGCAGCATTAACTCTGGAAACACCATATATTTT.

The sample holds a few counts of this clone. J is TRBJ2-1 and V is TRBV3-1 (or the pseudogene TRBV3-2); the match to TRBD2 covers 11 bases. CDR1 and CDR2 (germline): LGHDT, YNNKEL (reference sequence). There are 15 residues in the CDR3. The V gene end was trimmed by 0 bases and the J gene end by 11 bases; junction bases not matched to a gene: 6. Here the CDR3 DNA reads TGTGCCAGCAGCCAAGACGAGAGACTAGCGGGGAAGCAGTTCTTC. This translates into CASSQDERLAGKQFF.

This chain links TRBV2 with TRBJ1-1; a possible D gene is TRBD1 (6 bases). Germline V gene sequence: CDR1 SNHLY, CDR2 FYNNEI. The V end lost 5 bases, the J end lost 0 bases, and 19 bases lay between the germline ends. This CDR3 is 17 amino acids long. CDR3 bases: TGTGCCAGCAGTCGCCCCCGTGGGACAACCATGAACACTGAAGCTTTCTTT. Residues: CASSRPRGTTMNTEAFF.

The chain uses TRBV10-3 and TRBJ2-1; TRBD2 might be the D (5 bases). Between the trimmed V and J ends, which lost 6 bases and 8 bases, there was a span of 11 bases. The CDR3 has 12 amino acids. Per germline, CDR1 ENHRY and CDR2 SYGVKD. CDR3 sequence reads: CAISLARDEQFF. CDR3 nucleotide sequence: TGTGCCATCAGCCTAGCTAGGGATGAGCAGTTCTTC.